This TCR beta chain was sequenced during a study of T cells in Graves' hyperthyroidism and ophthalmopathy. Study details: Peripheral blood was secured at the point of initial diagnosis, before any treatment.

The CDR3 regions of TCR beta were amplified from RNA transcripts. With the HTBI primer set, the TCR CDR3 went through a first round of RT-PCR. TCRdb re-called the multiplex PCR reads with MiXCR, one entry per CDR3 protein. The data hold about 720,000 distinct CDR3 sequences, with around a sixth observed a single time. This CDR3 region has 10 residues. J lost 15 bases, V lost 8 bases, and 7 bases had no gene match. In patients aged 18 to 65, hyperthyroidism was newly diagnosed, with duration under 2 months. Lactation, pregnancy, other autoimmune disease or uncontrolled infection excluded patients. The J gene is TRBJ2-3, the V gene TRBV12-3 or TRBV12-4; 8 positions match TRBD1. The TCR originated in a woman aged 45 to 65 with Graves' hyperthyroidism that later progressed to Graves' ophthalmopathy. Sequencing was done on a sample of blood. CDR3 loop: CASFRDRPYF. The CDR3 DNA follows: TGTGCCAGCTTCCGGGACAGGCCCTATTTT.